A single sample is the source of the 3 T cell receptor beta chains below, sequenced in a study of cytomegalovirus exposure and HLA in healthy donors. Use of 60 Vbeta and 13 Jbeta primers characterized the PCR. TCRdb keeps only in-frame clones here, not all; method: immunoSEQ multiplex PCR. The table has 100,000 to 150,000 clones, about 80% seen once; the top ten hold around 2%. Sequenced: PBMCs. These receptor sequences come from a woman in her forties or fifties in good health and CMV-seronegative.

V gene TRBV7-2 combines with J gene TRBJ2-3; TRBD1 matches 10 bases. Trimming cost V 6 bases and J 8 bases; bases outside gene matches: 11. Germline loops: CDR1 SGHTA, CDR2 FQGNSA. The CDR3 extends over 15 amino acids. The CDR3 spells CASRTPGQGTSTQYF. As DNA, the CDR3 is TGTGCCAGCAGGACACCGGGACAGGGGACGAGTACGCAGTATTTT.

This clone was seen only once. The J gene is TRBJ2-3, the V gene TRBV11-3; 10 positions match TRBD2. Germline V gene data show CDR1 as SGHNT and CDR2 as YENEEA. The trim removed 1 base at V and 0 bases at J, leaving 7 bases unmatched. The CDR3 is 18 amino acids. The CDR3 sequence is CASSLGRQGLASTDTQYF. The CDR3 nucleotides are TGTGCCAGCAGCTTAGGGCGACAGGGACTAGCGAGCACAGATACGCAGTATTTT.

The J gene is TRBJ1-1, the V gene TRBV6-5; 7 bases map to TRBD1. The V gene end was trimmed by 4 bases and the J gene end by 2 bases; junction bases not matched to a gene: 7. The germline V gene encodes CDR1 MNHEY and CDR2 SVGAGI. There are 15 residues in the CDR3. The chain's CDR3 is CASSSPRTGNTEAFF. The CDR3 DNA follows: TGTGCCAGCAGTTCTCCTCGGACAGGCAACACTGAAGCTTTCTTT.